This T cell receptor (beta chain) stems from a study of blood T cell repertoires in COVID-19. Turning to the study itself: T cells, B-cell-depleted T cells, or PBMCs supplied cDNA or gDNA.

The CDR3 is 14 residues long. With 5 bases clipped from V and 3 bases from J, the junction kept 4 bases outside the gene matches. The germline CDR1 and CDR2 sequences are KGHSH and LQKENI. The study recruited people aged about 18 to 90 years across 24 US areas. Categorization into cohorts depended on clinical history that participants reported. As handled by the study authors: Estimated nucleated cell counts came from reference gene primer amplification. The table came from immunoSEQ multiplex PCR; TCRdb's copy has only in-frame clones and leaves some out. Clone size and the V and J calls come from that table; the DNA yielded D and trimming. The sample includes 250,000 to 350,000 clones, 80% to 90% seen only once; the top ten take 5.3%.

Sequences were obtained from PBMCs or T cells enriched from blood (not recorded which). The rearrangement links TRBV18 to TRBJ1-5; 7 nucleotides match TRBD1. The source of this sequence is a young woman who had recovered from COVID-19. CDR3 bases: TGTGCCAGCTCATCGGGACAGTTCAATCAGCCCCAGCATTTT. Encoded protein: CASSSGQFNQPQHF.